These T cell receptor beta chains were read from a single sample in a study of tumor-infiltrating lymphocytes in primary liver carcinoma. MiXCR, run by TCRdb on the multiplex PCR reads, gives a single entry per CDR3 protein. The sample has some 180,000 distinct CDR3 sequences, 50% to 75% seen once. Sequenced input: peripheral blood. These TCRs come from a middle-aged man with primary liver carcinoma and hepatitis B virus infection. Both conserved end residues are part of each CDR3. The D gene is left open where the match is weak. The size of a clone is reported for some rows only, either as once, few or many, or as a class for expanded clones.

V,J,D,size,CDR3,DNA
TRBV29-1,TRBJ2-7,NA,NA,CSAWASDSYEQYF,TGCAGCGCTTGGGCTAGCGACTCCTACGAGCAGTACTTC
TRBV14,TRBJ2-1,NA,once,CASSQYGAESSYNEQLF,TGTGCCAGCAGCCAATACGGAGCGGAGAGCTCCTACAATGAGCAGCTCTTC
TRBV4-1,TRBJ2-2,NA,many,CASSQALNTGELFF,TGCGCCAGCAGCCAAGCTCTGAACACCGGGGAGCTGTTTTTT
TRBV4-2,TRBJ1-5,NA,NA,CASSRSQEDSNQPQHF,TGTGCCAGCAGCCGTAGTCAGGAAGATAGCAATCAGCCCCAGCATTTT
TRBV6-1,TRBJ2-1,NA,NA,CASTPIGFITNEQFF,TGTGCCAGCACCCCAATAGGGTTTATTACTAATGAGCAGTTCTTC
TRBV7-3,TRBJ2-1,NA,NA,CASSLTNDLYNEQFF,TGTGCCAGCAGCTTAACTAACGACCTCTACAATGAGCAGTTCTTC
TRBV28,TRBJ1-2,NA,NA,CASGPGTQGDYGYTF,TGTGCCAGCGGACCGGGGACGCAGGGTGACTATGGCTACACCTTC
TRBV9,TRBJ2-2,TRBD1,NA,CASQRAGQGNTGELFF,TGTGCCAGCCAACGGGCGGGACAGGGGAACACCGGGGAGCTGTTTTTT
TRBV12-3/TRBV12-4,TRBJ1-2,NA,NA,CVSSFKAGGYTF,TGTGTCAGCAGTTTCAAGGCGGGAGGCTACACCTTC
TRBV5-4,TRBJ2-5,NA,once,CASSPGPGASSIETQYF,TGTGCCAGCAGCCCTGGGCCAGGGGCTAGCTCTATAGAGACCCAGTACTTC
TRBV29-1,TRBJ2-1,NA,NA,CSASRAGWLNEQFF,TGCAGCGCTTCGCGGGCGGGATGGCTGAATGAGCAGTTCTTC
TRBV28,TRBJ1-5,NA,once,CVSSLAGTLNQPQHF,TGTGTCAGCAGTTTAGCGGGTACTCTAAATCAGCCCCAGCATTTT
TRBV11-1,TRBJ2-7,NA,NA,CVSSYGAGINEQYF,TGTGTCAGCAGCTATGGGGCAGGGATCAACGAGCAGTACTTC
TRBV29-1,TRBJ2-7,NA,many,CSVEPHGGGQYF,TGCAGCGTTGAACCCCATGGGGGTGGGCAGTACTTC
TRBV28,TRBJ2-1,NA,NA,CASSFGPSRNEQFF,TGTGCCAGCAGTTTCGGCCCCTCCCGGAATGAGCAGTTCTTC
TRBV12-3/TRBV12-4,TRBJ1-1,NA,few,CASSLYREGTEAFF,TGTGCCAGCAGTCTTTACAGGGAGGGCACTGAAGCTTTCTTT
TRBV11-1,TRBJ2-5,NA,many,CASSARLVQETQYF,TGTGCCAGCAGCGCTCGACTAGTCCAAGAGACCCAGTACTTC
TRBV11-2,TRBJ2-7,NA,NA,CASSSAPGGPYEHYF,TGTGCCAGCAGCTCCGCTCCTGGTGGCCCCTACGAGCATTACTTC
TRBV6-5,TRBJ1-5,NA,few,CASSYINQPQHF,TGTGCCAGCAGTTACATCAATCAGCCCCAGCATTTT
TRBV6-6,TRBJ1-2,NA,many,CASSTDSYGYTF,TGTGCCAGCAGTACTGACAGCTATGGCTACACCTTC
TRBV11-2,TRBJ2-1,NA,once,CASSLDAEGSYEQFF,TGTGCCAGCAGTTTAGATGCGGAGGGCTCCTACGAGCAGTTCTTC
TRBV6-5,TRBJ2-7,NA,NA,CASSYNPVPYEQYF,TGTGCCAGCAGTTACAATCCAGTGCCCTACGAGCAGTACTTC